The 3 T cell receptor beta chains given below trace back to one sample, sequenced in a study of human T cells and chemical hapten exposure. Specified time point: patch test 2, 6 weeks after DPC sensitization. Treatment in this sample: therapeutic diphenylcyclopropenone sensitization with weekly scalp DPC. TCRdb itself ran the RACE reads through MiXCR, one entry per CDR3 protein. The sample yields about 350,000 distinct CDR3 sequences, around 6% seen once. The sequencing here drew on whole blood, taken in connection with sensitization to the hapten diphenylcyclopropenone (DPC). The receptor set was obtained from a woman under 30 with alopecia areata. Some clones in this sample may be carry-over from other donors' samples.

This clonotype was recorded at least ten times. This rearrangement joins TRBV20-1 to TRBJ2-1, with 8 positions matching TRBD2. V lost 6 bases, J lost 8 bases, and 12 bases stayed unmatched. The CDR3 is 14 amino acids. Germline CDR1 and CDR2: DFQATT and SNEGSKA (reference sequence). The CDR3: CSAKGTSGDYEQFF. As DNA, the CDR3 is TGCAGTGCGAAGGGGACTAGTGGGGATTATGAGCAGTTCTTC.

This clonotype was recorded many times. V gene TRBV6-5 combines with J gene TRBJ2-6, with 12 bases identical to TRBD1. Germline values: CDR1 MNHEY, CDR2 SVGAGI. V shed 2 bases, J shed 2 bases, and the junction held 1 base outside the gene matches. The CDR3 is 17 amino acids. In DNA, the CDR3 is TGTGCCAGCAGTTACGGGACAGGGGGCCCTGGGGCCAACGTCCTGACTTTC. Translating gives CASSYGTGGPGANVLTF.

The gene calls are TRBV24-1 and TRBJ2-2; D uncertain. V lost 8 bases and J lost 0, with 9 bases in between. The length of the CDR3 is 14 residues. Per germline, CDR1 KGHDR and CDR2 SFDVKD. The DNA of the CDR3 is TGTGCCACCAAAGGGAACTCGAACACCGGGGAGCTGTTTTTT. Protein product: CATKGNSNTGELFF.